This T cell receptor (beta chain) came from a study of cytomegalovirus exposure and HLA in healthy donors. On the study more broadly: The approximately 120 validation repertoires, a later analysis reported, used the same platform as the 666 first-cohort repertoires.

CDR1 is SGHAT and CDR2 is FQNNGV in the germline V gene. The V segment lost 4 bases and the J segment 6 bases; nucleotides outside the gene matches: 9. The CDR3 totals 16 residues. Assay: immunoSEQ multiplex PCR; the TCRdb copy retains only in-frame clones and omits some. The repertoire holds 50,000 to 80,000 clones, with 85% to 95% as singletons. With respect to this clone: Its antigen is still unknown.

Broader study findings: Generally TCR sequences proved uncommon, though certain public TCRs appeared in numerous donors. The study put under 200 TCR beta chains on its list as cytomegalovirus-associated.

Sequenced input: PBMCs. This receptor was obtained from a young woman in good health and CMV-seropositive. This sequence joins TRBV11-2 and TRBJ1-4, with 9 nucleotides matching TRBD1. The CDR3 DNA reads TGTGCCAGCAGCTCAAGGTTGCGGACAGGGGATGAAAAACTGTTTTTT. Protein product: CASSSRLRTGDEKLFF.